This is a list of T cell receptor beta chains from one sample in a study of beta chain features in type 1 diabetes. Data came from immunoSEQ multiplex PCR; TCRdb stores just in-frame clones and leaves some out. The sample has just over 450,000 clones; roughly 31% are singletons. The sample was naive CD4+ T cells from blood. The receptors originated from a man aged 18 to 29 in good health. Each CDR3 is given with its conserved first and last residue. A D gene is named only where the DNA matches it firmly. The size field is filled for only some rows; it gives once, few, many or a size class.

-,TRBJ2-2,TRBV30,few,CAWSDYPAGELFF,TGTGCCTGGAGTGACTACCCCGCCGGGGAGCTGTTTTTT
-,TRBJ2-2,TRBV5-1,-,CASSPDGTTNTGELFF,TGCGCCAGCAGCCCAGACGGGACCACGAACACCGGGGAGCTGTTTTTT
TRBD1,TRBJ2-7,TRBV28,few,CASSTPGTGYHEQYF,TGTGCCAGCAGTACGCCCGGGACAGGTTACCACGAGCAGTACTTC
-,TRBJ2-5,TRBV6-6,few,CASSRAETQYF,TGTGCCAGCAGTAGGGCAGAGACCCAGTACTTC
-,TRBJ2-5,TRBV30,few,CAWRPGLTTNLQETQYF,TGTGCCTGGAGGCCGGGTTTGACTACGAACCTCCAAGAGACCCAGTACTTC
-,TRBJ2-2,TRBV4-3,-,CASSQIVRDPPGELFF,TGCGCCAGCAGCCAAATAGTGAGGGACCCGCCCGGGGAGCTGTTTTTT
-,TRBJ1-4,TRBV28,-,CASSPHGTTNEKLFF,TGTGCCAGCAGTCCCCACGGGACAACTAATGAAAAACTGTTTTTT
TRBD1,TRBJ1-2,TRBV7-3,-,CASSLRQGVGYTF,TGTGCCAGCAGCCTCCGGCAGGGGGTTGGCTACACCTTC
-,TRBJ2-2,TRBV25-1,once,CASSAAGPHNGELFF,TGTGCCAGCAGTGCCGCCGGGCCTCATAACGGGGAGCTGTTTTTT
-,TRBJ2-1,TRBV14,-,CASSRRGVDYNEQFF,TGTGCCAGCAGCCGTCGCGGAGTGGATTACAATGAGCAGTTCTTC
TRBD2,TRBJ2-3,TRBV9,few,CASSVEKGGWSADTQYF,TGTGCCAGCAGCGTAGAGAAGGGAGGGTGGAGCGCAGATACGCAGTATTTT
-,TRBJ1-2,TRBV29-1,few,CSASGWLTYGYTF,TGCAGCGCCTCAGGGTGGCTAACTTATGGCTACACCTTC
TRBD1,TRBJ1-2,TRBV25-1,-,CASSRTGPYGYTF,TGTGCCAGCAGTCGGACAGGGCCCTATGGCTACACCTTC
-,TRBJ2-3,TRBV28,-,CASSSTEVRDTQYF,TGTGCCAGCAGCTCGACGGAGGTGAGAGATACGCAGTATTTT
-,TRBJ1-1,TRBV29-1,few,CSVRAGYTEAFF,TGCAGCGTTCGGGCCGGATACACTGAAGCTTTCTTT
TRBD1,TRBJ2-7,TRBV10-3,few,CAIRTGDPYEQYF,TGTGCCATCAGGACAGGGGACCCCTACGAGCAGTACTTC
TRBD2,TRBJ2-1,TRBV25-1,few,CASTSGRYTYNEQFF,TGTGCCAGCACGAGCGGGAGGTACACCTACAATGAGCAGTTCTTC
TRBD2,TRBJ2-7,TRBV7-7,-,CASSLAGKGYEQYF,TGTGCTAGCAGCTTAGCGGGCAAAGGCTACGAGCAGTACTTC
-,TRBJ2-3,TRBV30,few,CAWSRELVTDTQYF,TGTGCCTGGAGTCGGGAACTAGTCACAGATACGCAGTATTTT
-,TRBJ2-3,TRBV14,-,CASSQVTGSSTDTQYF,TGTGCCAGCAGCCAAGTCACAGGGTCTAGCACAGATACGCAGTATTTT
TRBD2,TRBJ2-7,TRBV7-2,few,CASSFPRAGYEQYF,TGTGCCAGCAGCTTTCCTAGAGCGGGATACGAGCAGTACTTC
-,TRBJ2-7,TRBV6-6,-,CASSYSQGLYF,TGTGCCAGCAGTTACTCGCAGGGCCTGTACTTC
TRBD2,TRBJ2-4,TRBV30,few,CAWSGMTSGQVAKNIQYF,TGTGCCTGGAGTGGTATGACTAGCGGGCAAGTAGCCAAAAACATTCAGTACTTC
-,TRBJ2-1,TRBV18,-,CASSPPRESSYNEQFF,TGTGCCAGCTCACCACCGAGGGAAAGCTCCTACAATGAGCAGTTCTTC
-,TRBJ1-2,TRBV5-1,-,CASSELSRYGYTF,TGCGCCAGCAGCGAATTAAGTCGGTATGGCTACACCTTC
TRBD2,TRBJ2-2,TRBV30,once,CAWSLLAGGTGELFF,TGTGCCTGGAGCCTTCTAGCGGGAGGCACCGGGGAGCTGTTTTTT
TRBD2,TRBJ2-1,TRBV19,few,CATQASGRVYNEQFF,TGTGCCACTCAAGCCAGCGGGAGGGTCTACAATGAGCAGTTCTTC
-,TRBJ2-3,TRBV18,-,CASFPTANTDTQYF,TGTGCCAGCTTCCCCACGGCCAACACAGATACGCAGTATTTT
TRBD1,TRBJ2-1,TRBV7-9,few,CASSEDRASGNEQFF,TGTGCCAGCTCAGAGGACAGGGCCTCGGGGAATGAGCAGTTCTTC